This TCR beta chain was captured in a study of technical replicates of blood from a few donors. CDR1 SGHRS and CDR2 YFSETQ come from the germline V gene. V lost 3 bases and J lost 0; bases outside the gene matches: 10. This CDR3 has 18 residues. The data were produced by immunoSEQ multiplex PCR, yet TCRdb's version contains in-frame clones alone and is incomplete. The table records 75,000 to 90,000 clones, over 85% of them present only once. The sample taken for sequencing was T cells isolated from PBMCs. This TCR was sampled from a human donor in good health. The genes are TRBV5-1 and TRBJ2-1, with 9 bases identical to TRBD1. CDR3 nucleotide sequence: TGCGCCAGCAGCTACGGGGATTTGACAGGGGGCTCCTACAATGAGCAGTTCTTC. This codes for CASSYGDLTGGSYNEQFF.